Following are 16 T cell receptor beta chains from one sample sequenced in a study of blood T cell repertoires in COVID-19. Libraries were prepared by immunoSEQ multiplex PCR; TCRdb keeps only in-frame clonotypes and omits some of them. Among 300,000 or so clones, approximately 87% were seen once, and the ten largest hold roughly 8%. Sequenced input: peripheral blood. These receptors came from a woman in her forties or fifties who had recovered from COVID-19.

The CDR3 region is CASSYRSSGGPIINIQYF. The CDR3, as DNA: TGTGCCAGCAGTTACCGCTCGTCGGGAGGGCCGATTATAAACATTCAGTACTTC. V gene TRBV6-2 or TRBV6-3 combines with J gene TRBJ2-4; 8 nucleotides agree with TRBD2. The CDR3 is 18 amino acids. V gave up 2 bases and J gave up 6 bases; unmatched junction bases: 15. Germline assignment: CDR1 MNHEY and CDR2 SVGEGT.

V is TRBV3-1 (or the pseudogene TRBV3-2) and J is TRBJ1-1; unclear D gene. The V and J ends lost 0 bases and 3 bases respectively, with 11 bases between them. Per germline, CDR1 LGHDT and CDR2 YNNKEL (reference sequence). This CDR3 region has 15 residues. CDR3 residues: CASSQDPGIDTEAFF. CDR3 bases: TGTGCCAGCAGCCAAGATCCGGGGATTGACACTGAAGCTTTCTTT.

The chain couples TRBV20-1 to TRBJ2-1; the D gene is possibly TRBD2 (5 bases). The CDR3 runs 11 residues. V dropped 7 bases and J dropped 9 bases, with 13 bases sitting between them. From germline, CDR1 is DFQATT and CDR2 SNEGSKA (reference sequence). The CDR3 reads CSGEPAAEQFF. For the CDR3, the DNA is TGCAGTGGGGAGCCGGCGGCTGAGCAGTTCTTC.

In nucleotides, the CDR3 is TGCGCCAGCAGCTTGTCGCCTAGCGGGCTCTATTACAATGAGCAGTTCTTC. It codes for CASSLSPSGLYYNEQFF. The rearrangement joins TRBV5-1 to TRBJ2-1; 8 bases fit TRBD2. Germline trimming cut 1 base from V and 4 bases from J; bases unmatched to any gene: 10. The CDR3 extends over 17 amino acids. From germline, CDR1 is SGHRS and CDR2 YFSETQ.

Only a few counts were recorded for this clone. The chain couples TRBV28 to TRBJ2-7, with 9 bases lining up with TRBD1. The trim removed 4 bases at V and 4 bases at J, leaving 11 bases unmatched. This CDR3 has 16 amino acids. Germline V CDR1 and CDR2: MDHEN, SYDVKM. The CDR3 spells CASSSPPGQGGYEQYF. CDR3 nucleotide sequence: TGTGCCAGCAGTTCACCACCGGGACAGGGCGGGTACGAGCAGTACTTC.

The rearrangement joins TRBV19 to TRBJ1-1; 8 bases align to TRBD1. Germline assignment: CDR1 LNHDA and CDR2 SQIVND (reference sequence). This CDR3 is 15 amino acids long. V shed 5 bases and J 4 bases; nucleotides not matched to a gene: 9. CDR3 nucleotides: TGTGCCAGTAGTCTCGGAGGACAGGGAAGCACTGAAGCTTTCTTT. It encodes CASSLGGQGSTEAFF. Full variable domain (outside the CDR3, taken from reference TRBV19 and TRBJ1-1): DGGITQSPKYLFRKEGQNVTLSCEQNLNHDAMYWYRQDPGQGLRLIYYSQIVNDFQKGDIAEGYSVSREKKESFPLTVTSAQKNPTAFYLCASSLGGQGSTEAFFGQGTRLTVV.

J is TRBJ2-2 and V is TRBV6-6; TRBD2 might be the D (5 bases). CDR1 is MNHNY, CDR2 SVGAGI, per germline (reference sequence). The CDR3 is made up of 12 amino acids. V lost 6 bases to trimming and J lost 5 bases, with 7 bases between them. The CDR3 sequence is CASSRGTGELFF. CDR3 bases: TGTGCCAGCAGCCGGGGAACCGGGGAGCTGTTTTTT.

The chain has TRBV13 and TRBJ2-5; 10 nucleotides line up with TRBD1. V was clipped by 3 bases and J by 0 bases; unmatched bases: 1. Germline values: CDR1 PRHDT, CDR2 FYEKMQ (reference sequence). The CDR3 consists of 15 residues. Written as DNA, the CDR3 is TGTGCCAGCAGCTTGGGGACAGGGGACCAAGAGACCCAGTACTTC. This codes for CASSLGTGDQETQYF.

This sequence joins TRBV5-8 and TRBJ1-5; 9 bases fit TRBD1. Trimming cost V 3 bases and J 0 bases; bases outside gene matches: 1. CDR1 is SGHTS and CDR2 is YDEGEE in the germline V gene. The CDR3 is made up of 15 amino acids. In DNA form, the CDR3 reads TGTGCCAGCAGCTGGACAGGGGTTAGCAATCAGCCCCAGCATTTT. Encoded protein: CASSWTGVSNQPQHF.

The chain links TRBV28 to TRBJ1-5; 7 bases are a match to TRBD1. Looked up from germline, CDR1 is MDHEN and CDR2 is SYDVKM. The CDR3 has 16 residues. With V trimmed by 3 bases and J by 6 bases, 11 bases remained unmatched. The CDR3 DNA is TGTGCCAGCAGTTTTACCGCCCCTCAGGGGGTTCAGCCCCAGCATTTT. It is translated as CASSFTAPQGVQPQHF.

Only one count was recorded for this clone. The rearrangement links TRBV3-1 (or the pseudogene TRBV3-2) to TRBJ2-7, with D perhaps TRBD1 (5 bases). The CDR3 is made up of 13 amino acids. Germline CDR1 and CDR2: LGHDT and YNNKEL (reference sequence). Trimming pared 5 bases from V and 4 bases from J, leaving 12 bases between. CDR3 region: CASSATVLYEQYF. In nucleotides, the CDR3 is TGTGCCAGCAGCGCGACAGTTCTATACGAGCAGTACTTC.

V gene TRBV5-6 combines with J gene TRBJ2-2; 8 bases align to TRBD2. This CDR3 has 17 amino acids. Germline CDR1 SGHDT, CDR2 YYEEEE. The junction had 8 bases not matched to a gene; V was cut back by 0 bases and J by 4 bases. The CDR3 nucleotides are TGTGCCAGCAGCTTGGTTACCGGGAGGGCATCCACCGGGGAGCTGTTTTTT. Translating gives CASSLVTGRASTGELFF. Full variable domain (rest looked up from reference TRBV5-6 and TRBJ2-2): DAGVTQSPTHLIKTRGQQVTLRCSPKSGHDTVSWYQQALGQGPQFIFQYYEEEERQRGNFPDRFSGHQFPNYSSELNVNALLLGDSALYLCASSLVTGRASTGELFFGEGSRLTVL.

This clone has a count of ten or more. The rearrangement links TRBV3-1 (or the pseudogene TRBV3-2) to TRBJ2-7, with 8 bases identical to TRBD1. V shed 0 bases and J 5 bases; nucleotides not matched to a gene: 3. CDR3 length: 14 amino acids. CDR1 and CDR2 (germline): LGHDT, YNNKEL (reference sequence). Written as DNA, the CDR3 is TGTGCCAGCAGCCAAGATTGGACAGGGCACGAGCAGTACTTC. Amino acids: CASSQDWTGHEQYF.

The chain is built from TRBV7-2 and TRBJ2-7; D ambiguous. This CDR3 region has 11 residues. V lost 7 bases and J 5 bases, leaving 9 bases between the germline ends. Germline loops: CDR1 SGHTA, CDR2 FQGNSA. CDR3 sequence: CASNLYNEQYF. The CDR3 nucleotides are TGTGCCAGCAACTTGTATAACGAGCAGTACTTC.

V usage is TRBV5-1 and J usage is TRBJ1-2, with 8 bases identical to TRBD1. V shed 0 bases and J 8 bases; nucleotides not matched to a gene: 3. This CDR3 has 13 residues. Germline CDR1 is SGHRS and CDR2 is YFSETQ. The CDR3 DNA is TGCGCCAGCAGCTTGGGTGACAGGGGAGGCTACACCTTC. It codes for CASSLGDRGGYTF.

As concerns this clone: Other DNA sequences in the same sample also yield this CDR3. This rearrangement joins TRBV6-5 to TRBJ1-5; the D is unclear. This CDR3 contains 13 residues. From germline, CDR1 is MNHEY and CDR2 SVGAGI. The germline V and J ends were trimmed by 6 bases and 5 bases, with 11 bases remaining between them. The CDR3 DNA reads as TGTGCCAGCAGGCGGGGAAAAGATCAGCCCCAGCATTTT. This encodes CASRRGKDQPQHF.